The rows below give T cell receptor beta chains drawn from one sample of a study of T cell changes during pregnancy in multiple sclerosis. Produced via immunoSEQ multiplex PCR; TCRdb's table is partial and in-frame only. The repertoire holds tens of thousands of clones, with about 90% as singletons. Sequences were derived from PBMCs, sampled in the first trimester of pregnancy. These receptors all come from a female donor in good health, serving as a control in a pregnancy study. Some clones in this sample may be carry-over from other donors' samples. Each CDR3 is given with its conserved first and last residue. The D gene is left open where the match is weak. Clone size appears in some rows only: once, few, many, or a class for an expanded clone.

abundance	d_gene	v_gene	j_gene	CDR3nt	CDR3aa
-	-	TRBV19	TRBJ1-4	TGTGCCAGTAGTTCAACTGGCGCGGGGGTAGGGGAAAAACTGTTTTTT	CASSSTGAGVGEKLFF
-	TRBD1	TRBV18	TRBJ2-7	TGTGCCAGCTCACCAACTCCGGGACAGGGGGGACTAAATACCTACGAGCAGTACTTC	CASSPTPGQGGLNTYEQYF
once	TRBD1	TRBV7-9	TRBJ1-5	TGTGCCAGCAGCCCTGGGACAGGGGACAATCAGCCCCAGCATTTT	CASSPGTGDNQPQHF
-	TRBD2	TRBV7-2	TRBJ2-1	TGTGCCAGCAGCTTAGTTAAGCTAGCGGAACTATACAATGAGCAGTTCTTC	CASSLVKLAELYNEQFF
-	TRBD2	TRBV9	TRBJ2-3	TGTGCCAGCAGCGTAGTAGGGACTAGCGGGATCGGCACAGATACGCAGTATTTT	CASSVVGTSGIGTDTQYF
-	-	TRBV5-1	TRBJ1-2	TGCGCCAGCAGCTTGGATCCGGGGAGGGGCTACACCTTC	CASSLDPGRGYTF
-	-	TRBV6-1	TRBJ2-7	TGTGCCAGCAGTGAAGTGGCGACAGTCATCTCCTACGAGCAGTACTTC	CASSEVATVISYEQYF
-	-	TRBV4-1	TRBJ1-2	TGCGCCAGCAGCCAAGATACCGACAGTTTCCGGGTTGGCTACACCTTC	CASSQDTDSFRVGYTF
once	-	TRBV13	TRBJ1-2	TGTGCCAGCAGCTTAAAGGGGAACTATGGCTACACCTTC	CASSLKGNYGYTF
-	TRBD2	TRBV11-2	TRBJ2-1	TGTGCCAGCAGACCGACTAGCGGGAGCTACAATGAGCAGTTCTTC	CASRPTSGSYNEQFF
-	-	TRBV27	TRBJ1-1	TGTGCCACCTCGCCGGGGTTTGGGAACACTGAAGCTTTCTTT	CATSPGFGNTEAFF
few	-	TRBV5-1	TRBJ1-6	TGCGCCAGCAGCCCGGAACAGGGTATAGGGAATTCACCCCTCCACTTT	CASSPEQGIGNSPLHF
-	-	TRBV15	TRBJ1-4	TGTGCCACCAGCAGACGTGAGGGACTGTTTTTT	CATSRREGLFF
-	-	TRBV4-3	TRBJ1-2	TGCGCCAGCAGCCATAATAGGGGTGGTGACTATGGCTACACCTTC	CASSHNRGGDYGYTF
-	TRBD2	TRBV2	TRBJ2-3	TGTGCCAGCAGTGGGACGCTAGCGGGAAAGGGAGATACGCAGTATTTT	CASSGTLAGKGDTQYF
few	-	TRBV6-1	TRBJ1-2	TGTGCCAGCAGCGAAGTCTACAGGGAGGGAAGGGGCTACACCTTC	CASSEVYREGRGYTF
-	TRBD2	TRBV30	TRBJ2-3	TGTGCCTCGAACGCCGGGACTAGCGGTCTTACGCAGTATTTT	CASNAGTSGLTQYF
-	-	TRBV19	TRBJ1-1	TGTGCCAGTAGTATTTCGGTGAACACTGAAGCTTTCTTT	CASSISVNTEAFF
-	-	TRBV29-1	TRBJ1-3	TGCAGCGTTGTGGGGAGGGCGTCCTCTGGAAACACCATATATTTT	CSVVGRASSGNTIYF
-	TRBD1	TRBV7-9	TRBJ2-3	TGTGCCAGCAGCTTAGCGCACGACAGGGATGGTTCCGATACGCAGTATTTT	CASSLAHDRDGSDTQYF
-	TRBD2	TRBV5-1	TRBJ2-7	TGCGCCAGCAGCTTGTCGGGGGGTTCCTACGAGCAGTACTTC	CASSLSGGSYEQYF
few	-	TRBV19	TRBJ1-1	TGTGCCAGTAGTATAGAGAGGGGGAGCATGAACACTGAAGCTTTCTTT	CASSIERGSMNTEAFF
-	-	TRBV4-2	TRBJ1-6	TGTGCCAGCAGCCAAGATCCTGTACCTTCGGGGATGAATTCACCCCTCCACTTT	CASSQDPVPSGMNSPLHF
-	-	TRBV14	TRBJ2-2	TGTGCCAGCAGCCCCCGACTCATGGCCGCCGGGGAGCTGTTTTTT	CASSPRLMAAGELFF
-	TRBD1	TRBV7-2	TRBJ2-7	TGTGCCAGCAGCCCCGGACAGGGGGCATCCTACGAGCAGTACTTC	CASSPGQGASYEQYF
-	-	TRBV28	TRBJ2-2	TGTGCCAGCAGCCGCGGGGACAGAGGCACCGGGGAGCTGTTTTTT	CASSRGDRGTGELFF
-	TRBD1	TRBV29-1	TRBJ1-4	TGCAGCGTACGACAGGGGGCAGGTGAAAAACTGTTTTTT	CSVRQGAGEKLFF
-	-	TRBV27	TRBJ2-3	TGTGCCAGCAGTTTGGTAGCGGGCACAGATACGCAGTATTTT	CASSLVAGTDTQYF
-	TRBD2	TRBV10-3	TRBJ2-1	TGTGCCATCGCTAGCGGGGGGGCCGAGTACAATGAGCAGTTCTTC	CAIASGGAEYNEQFF
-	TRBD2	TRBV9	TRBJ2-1	TGTGCCAGCAGCCCCCTACTAGCGACCTACAATGAGCAGTTCTTC	CASSPLLATYNEQFF
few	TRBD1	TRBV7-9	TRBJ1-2	TGTGCCAGCAGCCGGACAGGTTCTAGCTATGGCTACACCTTC	CASSRTGSSYGYTF
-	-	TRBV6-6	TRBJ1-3	TGTGCCAGCAGTTCGACAGGAACCTCTGGAAACACCATATATTTT	CASSSTGTSGNTIYF
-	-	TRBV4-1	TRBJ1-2	TGCGCCAGCAGTTTAGGGGACTATGGCTACACCTTC	CASSLGDYGYTF
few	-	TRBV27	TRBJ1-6	TGTGCCAGCAGAAAGGACAGACGGAATTCACCCCTCCACTTT	CASRKDRRNSPLHF
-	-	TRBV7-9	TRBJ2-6	TGTGCCAGCATCCCCAATGGGGCCAACGTCCTGACTTTC	CASIPNGANVLTF
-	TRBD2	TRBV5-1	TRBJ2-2	TGCGCCAGCAGCTTGGTTGGCGGGGGGGTTTTGAACACCGGGGAGCTGTTTTTT	CASSLVGGGVLNTGELFF
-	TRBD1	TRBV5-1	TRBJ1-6	TGCGCCAGCAGCTCCACCGGGACAGTTAATTCACCCCTCCACTTT	CASSSTGTVNSPLHF